This T cell receptor (beta chain) was recovered during a study of T-cell reconstitution after alpha-beta-depleted transplantation in children. There are a few counts of this clonotype. Molecular barcoding with unique molecular identifiers was used for the TCRbeta library. TCRdb re-analysed the PCR reads in MiXCR, keeping a single row per CDR3 protein. The sample records over 550,000 distinct CDR3 sequences, about 11% being singletons. Germline CDR1 DFQATT, CDR2 SNEGSKA (reference sequence). V gave up 5 bases and J gave up 4 bases, with 23 bases separating them. The CDR3 loop spans 16 amino acids. The specimen was PBMCs from the stem cell graft donor, collected from the stem cell graft. The TCR sequence derives from a human donor who donated a stem cell graft to a child with acute myeloid leukemia. The chain has TRBV20-1 and TRBJ2-5; D might be TRBD1 (5 bases). The CDR3 loop is CSAVRLNRGLGETQYF. The CDR3 bases are TGCAGTGCTGTACGACTTAATAGGGGATTGGGAGAGACCCAGTACTTC.